The sequence of this TCR beta chain was determined in a study of shared clonotypes between healthy human individuals. Overall study findings and caveats: Relative to memory subsets, naive subsets generally showed larger estimated richness. It was expected that sequencing depth would affect clonotype sharing among donors.

Evenly divided among several immunoSEQ plates was the genomic DNA of each subset. Sequencing was performed with immunoSEQ multiplex PCR; in TCRdb, only in-frame clones are kept and a portion is missing. The sample lists 1,400,000 or so clones; approximately 98.5% were seen once. There were no recent acute infections or vaccinations among the donors, who were healthy HIV-negative adults. As regards this clone: Its antigen is not identified.

The material sequenced was naive CD4+ T cells sorted from blood. Subset reported: CD45RA+ positively selected. The source is a man aged 25-40 years in good health.

The DNA for the CDR3 is TGTGCCAGAAGCTTTTCCGAGTCTGGGGCCAACGTCCTGACTTTC. This encodes CARSFSESGANVLTF. The chain recombines TRBV5-3 with TRBJ2-6; D remains unclear. TRBV5-3 counts as an open reading frame of uncertain function. The CDR3 is made up of 15 amino acids. Trimming took off 2 bases at V and 1 base at J, with 7 bases between the two ends.